The next 22 T cell receptor beta chains were all read from a single sample in a study of cytomegalovirus exposure and HLA in healthy donors. Primers included in the PCR were 60 Vbeta and 13 Jbeta primers. The repertoire was sequenced with immunoSEQ multiplex PCR; TCRdb's copy has only in-frame clones and lacks some. Its clone listing holds just over 150,000 clones. The sample consisted of PBMCs. These receptors came from a woman aged 60-75 years in good health and CMV-seronegative.

The chain joins TRBV4-3 to TRBJ1-4, with 7 bases matching TRBD1. CDR1 is LGHNA, CDR2 YSLEER, per germline. Germline trimming cut 1 base from V and 8 bases from J; bases unmatched to any gene: 7. The CDR3 is made up of 15 amino acids. DNA of the CDR3: TGCGCCAGCAGCCAAGGGACAGGAGAAAGGGAAAAACTGTTTTTT. It translates to CASSQGTGEREKLFF.

This chain uses TRBV11-2 with TRBJ2-5, with D possibly being TRBD2 (5 bases). The length of the CDR3 is 13 residues. The ends were cut back, 2 bases at V and 2 bases at J, with 6 bases in the middle. Germline CDR1 reads SGHAT; CDR2 reads FQNNGV. This chain's CDR3 is CASSLPGQETQYF. The CDR3 DNA reads TGTGCCAGCAGCTTACCGGGGCAAGAGACCCAGTACTTC. The full variable domain, rest sourced from reference TRBV11-2 and TRBJ2-5, is EAGVAQSPRYKIIEKRQSVAFWCNPISGHATLYWYQQILGQGPKLLIQFQNNGVVDDSQLPKDRFSAERLKGVDSTLKIQPAKLEDSAVYLCASSLPGQETQYFGPGTRLLVL.

The chain combines TRBV5-1 with TRBJ1-2, with 9 bases that match TRBD1. V shed 3 bases and J 4 bases; nucleotides not matched to a gene: 7. CDR3 length equals 15 residues. Germline CDR1 SGHRS, CDR2 YFSETQ. CDR3 in DNA: TGCGCCAGCAGCTCGGGACAGGGAAATCCCTATGGCTACACCTTC. Translating gives CASSSGQGNPYGYTF.

This chain joins TRBV15 and TRBJ1-2; 8 nucleotides align to TRBD1. The V and J ends lost 4 bases and 8 bases, in that order; junction bases with no gene match: 9. This CDR3 region has 14 residues. Germline V CDR1 and CDR2: LNHNV, YYDKDF (reference sequence). The CDR3 region is CATSTGQGTFGYTF. The CDR3 DNA sequence: TGTGCCACCAGCACTGGACAGGGAACCTTCGGCTACACCTTC.

The chain is built from TRBV5-1 and TRBJ2-1; the D is unclear. From germline, CDR1 is SGHRS and CDR2 YFSETQ. There are 14 residues in the CDR3. Between the trimmed V and J ends, which lost 2 bases and 8 bases, there was a span of 14 bases. CDR3 protein: CASSFEAHSDEQFF. CDR3 in DNA: TGCGCCAGCAGCTTTGAGGCACATTCGGATGAGCAGTTCTTC.

The rearrangement joins TRBV5-6 to TRBJ2-5, with D perhaps matching TRBD2 (5 bases). The CDR3 contains 13 residues. CDR1 is SGHDT and CDR2 is YYEEEE in the germline V gene. V lost 2 bases and J lost 3, with 8 bases in between. CDR3 nucleotide sequence: TGTGCCAGCAGCTTAGAAGCGGAAGAGACCCAGTACTTC. Encoded protein: CASSLEAEETQYF.

This sequence joins TRBV6-5 and TRBJ1-5; tentative D call: TRBD1 (5 bases). The CDR3 has 14 amino acids. V was trimmed by 5 bases and J by 6 bases, leaving 14 bases between them. Germline values: CDR1 MNHEY, CDR2 SVGAGI. The CDR3 loop is CASSPGLEAQPQHF. CDR3 sequence (DNA): TGTGCCAGCAGTCCGGGACTTGAGGCTCAGCCCCAGCATTTT.

CDR3 DNA sequence: TGTGCTAGTGGTTTGGGAGGACAGGGACCTTACAGCAATCAGCCCCAGCATTTT. Residues: CASGLGGQGPYSNQPQHF. The chain recombines TRBV12-5 with TRBJ1-5; TRBD1 matches at 8 bases. The CDR3 runs to 18 residues. CDR1 and CDR2 from the germline V gene are LGHNT and FRNRAP. V lost 1 base to trimming and J lost 1 base; unmatched junction nucleotides: 9. Based on the CDR3 plus reference TRBV12-5 and TRBJ1-5, the full variable domain is DARVTQTPRHKVTEMGQEVTMRCQPILGHNTVFWYRQTMMQGLELLAYFRNRAPLDDSGMPKDRFSAEMPDATLATLKIQPSEPRDSAVYFCASGLGGQGPYSNQPQHFGDGTRLSIL.

CDR3 loop: CASSLDGPSGGYTF. The CDR3 coding sequence is TGTGCCAGCAGCTTGGACGGTCCTAGCGGTGGCTACACCTTC. The chain carries TRBV5-4 and TRBJ1-2; no reliable D call. The CDR3 contains 14 residues. The V end was cut by 0 bases, the J end by 7 bases, with 13 bases between. Per germline, CDR1 SGHNT and CDR2 YYREEE (reference sequence). Full variable domain (missing parts from reference TRBV5-4 and TRBJ1-2): ETGVTQSPTHLIKTRGQQVTLRCSSQSGHNTVSWYQQALGQGPQFIFQYYREEENGRGNFPPRFSGLQFPNYSSELNVNALELDDSALYLCASSLDGPSGGYTFGSGTRLTVV.

This chain links TRBV12-5 with TRBJ2-1, with D perhaps matching TRBD1 (6 bases). This CDR3 spans 14 amino acids. Per the germline V gene, CDR1 is LGHNT and CDR2 is FRNRAP. Trimming pared 5 bases from V and 0 bases from J, leaving 8 bases between. The CDR3 sequence: CASGGTFSYNEQFF. The DNA of the CDR3 is TGTGCTAGTGGTGGGACATTCTCCTACAATGAGCAGTTCTTC.

The CDR3, as DNA: TGTGCCACCAACCCTGGGACAGTAGGGACCGGGGAGCTGTTTTTT. Protein product: CATNPGTVGTGELFF. The J gene is TRBJ2-2, the V gene TRBV15; 7 bases are a match to TRBD1. The length of the CDR3 is 15 residues. Looked up from germline, CDR1 is LNHNV and CDR2 is YYDKDF (reference sequence). Losses at the gene ends were 7 bases for V and 5 bases for J; bases not matched to a gene: 10.

This chain links TRBV7-9 with TRBJ1-3; a weak D match, TRBD1 (6 bases). CDR1 and CDR2 from the germline V gene are SEHNR and FQNEAQ (reference sequence). V lost 7 bases, J lost 0 bases, and 13 bases lay in between. The CDR3 extends over 15 amino acids. CDR3 DNA sequence: TGTGCCAGCATCTTTTCGGACAGCTCTGGAAACACCATATATTTT. Its translation is CASIFSDSSGNTIYF.

The rearrangement joins TRBV9 to TRBJ1-1; 7 bases are a match to TRBD1. The CDR3 totals 15 residues. The germline CDR1 and CDR2 sequences are SGDLS and YYNGEE. J gave up 6 bases and V 4 bases, and 12 bases lay outside the gene matches. CDR3 nucleotides: TGTGCCAGCAGCCCCCAATTAAACCAGGGGGCTGAAGCTTTCTTT. Translated: CASSPQLNQGAEAFF.

V usage is TRBV9 and J usage is TRBJ2-2, with 11 positions matching TRBD2. V was clipped by 3 bases and J by 4 bases; unmatched bases: 5. From germline, CDR1 is SGDLS and CDR2 YYNGEE. The CDR3 extends over 16 amino acids. The CDR3 region is CASSAGTSGFTGELFF. In DNA, the CDR3 is TGTGCCAGCAGCGCCGGGACTAGCGGTTTCACCGGGGAGCTGTTTTTT.

The chain is built from TRBV10-2 and TRBJ1-3, with D possibly matching TRBD1 (6 bases). V was clipped by 8 bases and J by 0 bases, with 14 bases between them. Germline V gene data show CDR1 as WSHSY and CDR2 as SAAADI. This CDR3 region has 15 residues. CDR3 sequence: CASSRGASSGNTIYF. The DNA of the CDR3 is TGCGCCAGCTCACGGGGGGCAAGCTCTGGAAACACCATATATTTT.

This rearrangement joins TRBV7-9 to TRBJ1-3; 7 nucleotides align to TRBD1. The CDR3 has 14 residues. Germline-derived CDR1 and CDR2 are SEHNR and FQNEAQ (reference sequence). The junction had 4 bases not matched to a gene; V was cut back by 5 bases and J by 3 bases. The CDR3 DNA follows: TGTGCCAGCAGCCAGACAGGGAGTGGAAACACCATATATTTT. Translation gives CASSQTGSGNTIYF.

V is TRBV2 and J is TRBJ2-7, with 7 bases that match TRBD2. V shed 3 bases and J 4 bases; nucleotides not matched to a gene: 9. Germline V lookup: CDR1 SNHLY, CDR2 FYNNEI. There are 15 residues in the CDR3. CDR3 in amino acids: CASSDRGGRRYEQYF. CDR3 DNA sequence: TGTGCCAGCAGTGACCGGGGCGGGAGAAGGTACGAGCAGTACTTC.

This chain uses TRBV6-5 with TRBJ2-3, with 8 bases aligning to TRBD2. V lost 9 bases to trimming and J lost 5 bases; unmatched junction nucleotides: 10. Per the germline V gene, CDR1 is MNHEY and CDR2 is SVGAGI. The CDR3 covers 14 residues. The CDR3 DNA is TGTGCCAGTCAAAAGCGGGAGTTTCAAGATACGCAGTATTTT. This codes for CASQKREFQDTQYF.

The chain carries TRBV14 and TRBJ1-2; D may be TRBD1 (5 bases). The CDR3 runs 15 residues. V was cut by 4 bases and J by 7 bases, with 19 bases left in between. Per germline, CDR1 SGHDN and CDR2 FVKESK. CDR3 coding DNA: TGTGCCAGCAGCCCAAGAGCTCAGGGAAGACCTGGCTACACCTTC. Encoded protein: CASSPRAQGRPGYTF.

The rearrangement joins TRBV29-1 to TRBJ1-5, with a possible D match to TRBD1 (5 bases). V lost 4 bases to trimming and J lost 7 bases, with 20 bases between them. The CDR3 totals 15 residues. Per the germline V gene, CDR1 is SQVTM and CDR2 is ANQGSEA. CDR3 in amino acids: CSVAYVAGRGQPQHF. CDR3 DNA sequence: TGCAGCGTTGCATACGTGGCAGGGAGGGGACAGCCCCAGCATTTT.

The J gene is TRBJ2-5, the V gene TRBV2, with D possibly matching TRBD1 (5 bases). V was pared by 5 bases and J by 2 bases, with 15 bases between. The CDR3 consists of 15 residues. Germline V gives CDR1 SNHLY, CDR2 FYNNEI. CDR3 in amino acids: CASSRRQTRQETQYF. The CDR3 bases are TGTGCCAGCAGTCGAAGACAGACCCGACAAGAGACCCAGTACTTC.

The chain carries TRBV27 and TRBJ1-2; 9 nucleotides match TRBD1. Germline assignment: CDR1 MNHEY and CDR2 SMNVEV (reference sequence). V was pared by 4 bases and J by 5 bases, with 5 bases of the junction left unmatched. The CDR3 spans 14 residues. DNA of the CDR3: TGTGCCAGCAGTTGGGACAGGGACCGATATGGCTACACCTTC. Translating it yields CASSWDRDRYGYTF.